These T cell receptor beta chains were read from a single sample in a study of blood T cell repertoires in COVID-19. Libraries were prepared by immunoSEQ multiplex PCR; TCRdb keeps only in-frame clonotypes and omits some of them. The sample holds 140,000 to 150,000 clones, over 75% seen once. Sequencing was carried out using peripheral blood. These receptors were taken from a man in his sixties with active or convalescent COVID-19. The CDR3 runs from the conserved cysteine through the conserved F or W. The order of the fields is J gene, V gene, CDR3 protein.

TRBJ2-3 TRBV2 CASSAWTSGRAIDTQYF
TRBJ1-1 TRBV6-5 CASSLGGGNTEAFF
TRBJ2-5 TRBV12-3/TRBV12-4 CASSFRGRETQYF
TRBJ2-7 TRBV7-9 CASSNTVGLAGGQYF
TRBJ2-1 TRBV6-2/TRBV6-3 CASGLASVPANEQFF
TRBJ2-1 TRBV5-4 CASSLGGSSYNEQFF
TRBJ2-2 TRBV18 CASSNLAAENTGELFF
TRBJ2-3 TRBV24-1 CATSDFSTAAVWGTDTQYF
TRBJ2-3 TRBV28 CASSPGLAGAGTQYF
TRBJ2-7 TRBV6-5 CASSTGTNYEQYF
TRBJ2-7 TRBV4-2 CASSQAVAGKYEQYF
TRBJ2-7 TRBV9 CASSLAPTSGSYEQYF
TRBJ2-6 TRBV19 CASSRAGVGGANVLTF
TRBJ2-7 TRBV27 CASSPRESSAAQYF
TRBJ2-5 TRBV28 CASSLNRDRQETQYF
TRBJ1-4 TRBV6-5 CASSLHGLNEKLFF
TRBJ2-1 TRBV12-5 CAISSSYNEQFF
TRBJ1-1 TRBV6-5 CASSLRGNTEAFF
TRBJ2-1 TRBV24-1 CATSGSGRGLGEQFF
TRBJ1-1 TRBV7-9 CASSLAGTGVTEAFF
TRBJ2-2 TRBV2 CASSGQGLTGELFF
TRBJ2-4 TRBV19 CASGPRLVTGGNIQYF
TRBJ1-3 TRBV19 CASSPWDRGPSGNTIYF
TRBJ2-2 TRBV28 CAAGGYANTGELFF
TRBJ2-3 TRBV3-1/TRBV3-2 CASSRGLAGGGDTQYF
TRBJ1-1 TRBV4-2 CASSQDSGKANTEAFF
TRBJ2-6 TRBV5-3 CARSFATGAYGANVLTF
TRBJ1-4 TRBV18 CASSPPGRGTNEKLFF
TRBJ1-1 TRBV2 CASSEQRGYTEAFF
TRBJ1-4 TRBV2 CASRPGHIDEKLFF
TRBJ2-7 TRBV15 CATSIRQEGSYEQYF
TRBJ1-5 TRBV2 CACTGARGQPQHF
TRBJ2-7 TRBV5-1 CASSHGGTGSYEQYF
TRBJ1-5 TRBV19 CATAMDRASNQPQHF
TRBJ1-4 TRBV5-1 CASSLAIRGTNEKLFF
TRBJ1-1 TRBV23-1 CASSQWTEENTEAFF
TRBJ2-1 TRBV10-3 CAISELASSYNEQFF
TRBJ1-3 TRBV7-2 CASSLDRGTENTIYF
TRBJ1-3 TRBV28 CASWDRGTGNTIYF
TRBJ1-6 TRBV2 CASILRGNSPLHF
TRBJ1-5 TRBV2 CASSEAVGAGSNQPQHF
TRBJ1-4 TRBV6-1 CASSEAGGQGNEKLFF
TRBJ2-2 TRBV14 CASKKAGGDRVAGELFF